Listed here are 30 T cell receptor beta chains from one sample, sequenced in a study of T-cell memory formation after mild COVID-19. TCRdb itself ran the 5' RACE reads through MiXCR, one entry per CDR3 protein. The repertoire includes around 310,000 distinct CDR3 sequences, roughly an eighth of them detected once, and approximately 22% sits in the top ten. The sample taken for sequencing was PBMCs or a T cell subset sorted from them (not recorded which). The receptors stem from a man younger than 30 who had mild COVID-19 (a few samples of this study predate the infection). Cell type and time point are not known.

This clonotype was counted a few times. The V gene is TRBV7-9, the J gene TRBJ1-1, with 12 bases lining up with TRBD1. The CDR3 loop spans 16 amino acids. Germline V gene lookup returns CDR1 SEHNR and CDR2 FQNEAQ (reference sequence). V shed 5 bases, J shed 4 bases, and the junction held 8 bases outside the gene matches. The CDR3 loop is CASSRDRGLWGTEAFF. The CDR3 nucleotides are TGTGCCAGCAGCCGGGACAGGGGGCTCTGGGGCACTGAAGCTTTCTTT.

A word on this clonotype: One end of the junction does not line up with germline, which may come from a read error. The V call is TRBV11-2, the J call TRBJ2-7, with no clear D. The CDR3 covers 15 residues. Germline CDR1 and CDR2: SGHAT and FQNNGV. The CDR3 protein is CASSLAPRAPGEQYF. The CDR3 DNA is TGTGCCAGCAGTTTAGCCCCTCGGGCTCCCGGCGAGCAGTACTTC.

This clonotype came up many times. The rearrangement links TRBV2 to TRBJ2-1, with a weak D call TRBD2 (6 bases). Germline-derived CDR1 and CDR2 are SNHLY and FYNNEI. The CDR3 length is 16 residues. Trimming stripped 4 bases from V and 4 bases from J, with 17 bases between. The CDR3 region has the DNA TGTGCCAGCAGTGCCACGGGACTGTTTTGGTACAATGAGCAGTTCTTC. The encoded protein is CASSATGLFWYNEQFF.

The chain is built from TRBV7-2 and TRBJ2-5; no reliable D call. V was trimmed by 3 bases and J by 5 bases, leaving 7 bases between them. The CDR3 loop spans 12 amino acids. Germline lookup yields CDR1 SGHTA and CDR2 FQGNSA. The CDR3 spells CASSFTVETQYF. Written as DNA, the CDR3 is TGTGCCAGCAGCTTTACCGTCGAGACCCAGTACTTC.

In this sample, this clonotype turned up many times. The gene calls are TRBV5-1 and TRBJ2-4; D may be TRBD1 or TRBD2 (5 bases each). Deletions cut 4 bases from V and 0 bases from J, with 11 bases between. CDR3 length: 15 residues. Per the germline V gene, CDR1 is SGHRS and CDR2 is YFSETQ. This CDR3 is CASSHGTVAKNIQYF. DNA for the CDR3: TGCGCCAGCAGCCACGGGACGGTAGCCAAAAACATTCAGTACTTC.

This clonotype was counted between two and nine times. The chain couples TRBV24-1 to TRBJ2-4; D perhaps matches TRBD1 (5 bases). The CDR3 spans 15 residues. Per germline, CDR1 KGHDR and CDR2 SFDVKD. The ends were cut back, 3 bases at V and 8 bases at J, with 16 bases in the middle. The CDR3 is CATSDPQGSGDIQYF. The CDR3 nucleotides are TGTGCCACCAGTGATCCGCAGGGTTCTGGGGACATTCAGTACTTC.

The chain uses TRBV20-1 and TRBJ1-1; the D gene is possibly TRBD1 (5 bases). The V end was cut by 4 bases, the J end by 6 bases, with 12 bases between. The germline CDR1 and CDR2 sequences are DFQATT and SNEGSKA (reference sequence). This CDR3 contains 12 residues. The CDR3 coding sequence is TGCAGTGCTATCGAGCAGGGCCCTGAAGCTTTCTTT. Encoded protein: CSAIEQGPEAFF.

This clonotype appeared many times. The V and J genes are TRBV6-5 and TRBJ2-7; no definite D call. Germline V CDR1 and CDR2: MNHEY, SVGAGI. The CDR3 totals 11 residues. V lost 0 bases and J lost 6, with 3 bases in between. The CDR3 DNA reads TGTGCCAGCAGTTACTCTGCCGAGCAGTACTTC. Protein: CASSYSAEQYF.

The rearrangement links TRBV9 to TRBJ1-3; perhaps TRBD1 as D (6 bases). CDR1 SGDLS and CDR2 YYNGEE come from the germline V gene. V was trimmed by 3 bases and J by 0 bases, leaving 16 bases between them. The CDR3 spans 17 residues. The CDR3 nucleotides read TGTGCCAGCAGCGGTCTGACAGGCGGATCCTCTGGAAACACCATATATTTT. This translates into CASSGLTGGSSGNTIYF.

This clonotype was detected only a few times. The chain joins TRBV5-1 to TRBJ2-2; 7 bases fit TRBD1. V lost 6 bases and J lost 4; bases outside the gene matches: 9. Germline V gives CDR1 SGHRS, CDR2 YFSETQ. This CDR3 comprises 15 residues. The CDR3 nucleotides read TGCGCCAGCACGACAGGGTTTTGGGCCACCGGGGAGCTGTTTTTT. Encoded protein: CASTTGFWATGELFF.

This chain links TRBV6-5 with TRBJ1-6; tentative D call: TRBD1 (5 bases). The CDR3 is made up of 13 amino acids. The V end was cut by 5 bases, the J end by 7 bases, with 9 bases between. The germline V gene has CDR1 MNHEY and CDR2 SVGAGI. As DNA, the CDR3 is TGTGCCAGCAGTCAGCAGGGAAATTCACCCCTCCACTTT. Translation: CASSQQGNSPLHF.

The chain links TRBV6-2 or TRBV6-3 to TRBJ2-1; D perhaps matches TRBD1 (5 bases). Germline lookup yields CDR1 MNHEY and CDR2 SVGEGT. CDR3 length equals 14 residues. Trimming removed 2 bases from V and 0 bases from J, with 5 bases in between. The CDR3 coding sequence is TGTGCCAGCAGTTACGGACACTCCTACAATGAGCAGTTCTTC. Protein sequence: CASSYGHSYNEQFF.

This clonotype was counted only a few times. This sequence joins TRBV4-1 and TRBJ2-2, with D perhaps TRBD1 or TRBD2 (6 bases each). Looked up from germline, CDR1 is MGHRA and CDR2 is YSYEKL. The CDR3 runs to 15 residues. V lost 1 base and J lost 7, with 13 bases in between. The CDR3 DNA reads TGCGCCAGCAGCCAAGTAGGGGGGCGCGGCGGGGAGCTGTTTTTT. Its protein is CASSQVGGRGGELFF.

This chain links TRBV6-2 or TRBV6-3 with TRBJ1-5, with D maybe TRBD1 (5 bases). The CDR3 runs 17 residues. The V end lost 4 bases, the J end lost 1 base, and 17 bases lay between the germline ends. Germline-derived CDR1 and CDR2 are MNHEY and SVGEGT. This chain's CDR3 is CASSWGRRQMSNQPQHF. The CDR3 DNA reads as TGTGCCAGCAGTTGGGGACGCCGCCAAATGAGCAATCAGCCCCAGCATTTT.

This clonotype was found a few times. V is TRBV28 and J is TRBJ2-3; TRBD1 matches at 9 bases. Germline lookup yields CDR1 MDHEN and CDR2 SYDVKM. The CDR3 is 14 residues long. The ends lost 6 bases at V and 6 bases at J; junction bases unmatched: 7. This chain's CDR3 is CASRLQGARDTQYF. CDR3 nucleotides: TGTGCCAGCAGACTACAGGGGGCCCGGGATACGCAGTATTTT. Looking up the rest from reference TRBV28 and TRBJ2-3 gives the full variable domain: DVKVTQSSRYLVKRTGEKVFLECVQDMDHENMFWYRQDPGLGLRLIYFSYDVKMKEKGDIPEGYSVSREKKERFSLILESASTNQTSMYLCASRLQGARDTQYFGPGTRLTVL.

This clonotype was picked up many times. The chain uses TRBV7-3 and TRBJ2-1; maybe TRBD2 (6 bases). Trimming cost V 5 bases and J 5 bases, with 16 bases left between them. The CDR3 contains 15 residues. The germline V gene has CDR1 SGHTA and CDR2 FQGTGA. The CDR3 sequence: CASSPLGGSNNEQFF. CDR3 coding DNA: TGTGCCAGCAGCCCCCTCGGAGGGTCTAACAATGAGCAGTTCTTC.

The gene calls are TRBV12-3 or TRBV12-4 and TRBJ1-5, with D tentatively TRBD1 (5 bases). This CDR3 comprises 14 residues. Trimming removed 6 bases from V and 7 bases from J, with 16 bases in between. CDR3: CASRIREGTQPQHF. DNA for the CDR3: TGTGCCAGCAGGATTAGGGAGGGGACCCAGCCCCAGCATTTT.

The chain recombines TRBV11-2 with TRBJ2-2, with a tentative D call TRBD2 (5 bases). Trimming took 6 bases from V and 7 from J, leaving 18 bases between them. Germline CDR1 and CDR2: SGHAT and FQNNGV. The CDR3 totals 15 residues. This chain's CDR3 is CASSNQGSGFGELFF. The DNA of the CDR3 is TGTGCCAGCAGTAATCAAGGGAGTGGGTTCGGGGAGCTGTTTTTT.

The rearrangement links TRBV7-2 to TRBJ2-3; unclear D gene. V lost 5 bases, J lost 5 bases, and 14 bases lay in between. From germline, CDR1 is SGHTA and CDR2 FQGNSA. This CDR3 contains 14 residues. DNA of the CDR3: TGTGCCAGCAGCCCGGCCCGGCGGCTAGATACGCAGTATTTT. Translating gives CASSPARRLDTQYF.

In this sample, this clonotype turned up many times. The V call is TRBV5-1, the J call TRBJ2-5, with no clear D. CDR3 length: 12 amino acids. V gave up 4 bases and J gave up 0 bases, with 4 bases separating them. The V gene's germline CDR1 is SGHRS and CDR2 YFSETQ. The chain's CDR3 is CASSPYQETQYF. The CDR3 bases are TGCGCCAGCAGCCCGTACCAAGAGACCCAGTACTTC.

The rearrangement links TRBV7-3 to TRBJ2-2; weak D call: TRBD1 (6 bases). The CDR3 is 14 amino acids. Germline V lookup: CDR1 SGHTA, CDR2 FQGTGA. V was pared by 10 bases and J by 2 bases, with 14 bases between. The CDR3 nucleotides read TGTGCCACCCGCAGGGGTTCTAACACCGGGGAGCTGTTTTTT. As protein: CATRRGSNTGELFF.

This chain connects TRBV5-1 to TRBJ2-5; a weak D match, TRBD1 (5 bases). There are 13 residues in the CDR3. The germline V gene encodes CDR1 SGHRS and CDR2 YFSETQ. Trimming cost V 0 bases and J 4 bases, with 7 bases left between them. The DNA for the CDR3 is TGCGCCAGCAGCTTGGGACAGCCAGAGACCCAGTACTTC. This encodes CASSLGQPETQYF.

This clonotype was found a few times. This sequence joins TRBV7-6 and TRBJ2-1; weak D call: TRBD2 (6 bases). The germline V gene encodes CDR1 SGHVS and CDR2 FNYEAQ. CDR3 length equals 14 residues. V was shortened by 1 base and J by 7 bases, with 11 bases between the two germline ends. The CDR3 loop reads CASSLVSAGNEQFF. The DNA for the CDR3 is TGTGCCAGCAGCTTAGTGAGCGCGGGGAATGAGCAGTTCTTC.

Here the CDR3 DNA reads TGTGCCAGCACCCTATGGCCCCGACCAGCGGGGCTGGAGACCCAGTACTTC. This translates into CASTLWPRPAGLETQYF. This chain connects TRBV11-2 to TRBJ2-5, with 7 positions matching TRBD2. Germline V gene sequence: CDR1 SGHAT, CDR2 FQNNGV. The CDR3 has 17 residues. V gave up 7 bases and J gave up 5 bases; unmatched junction bases: 19.

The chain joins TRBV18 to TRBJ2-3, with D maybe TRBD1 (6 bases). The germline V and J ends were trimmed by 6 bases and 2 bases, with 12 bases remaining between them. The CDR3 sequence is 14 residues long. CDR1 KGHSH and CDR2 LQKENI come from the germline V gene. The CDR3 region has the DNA TGTGCCAGCTCCTACGGACAGTTCACAGATACGCAGTATTTT. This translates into CASSYGQFTDTQYF.

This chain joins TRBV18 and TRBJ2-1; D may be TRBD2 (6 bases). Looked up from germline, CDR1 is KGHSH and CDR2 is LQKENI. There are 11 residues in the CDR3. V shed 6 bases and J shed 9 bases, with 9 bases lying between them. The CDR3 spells CASSVAAEQFF. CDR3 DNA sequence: TGTGCCAGCTCCGTAGCGGCTGAGCAGTTCTTC.

CDR3 amino acids: CASSSGRGAGDSPLHF. The CDR3 nucleotides are TGTGCCAGCAGCTCGGGGAGGGGCGCCGGGGATTCACCCCTCCACTTT. This chain joins TRBV5-5 and TRBJ1-6, with a tentative D call TRBD1 (5 bases). The germline gives CDR1 SGHKS, CDR2 YYEKEE (reference sequence). This CDR3 spans 16 amino acids. The V gene lost 3 bases and the J gene lost 8 bases, with 18 bases spanning the gap.

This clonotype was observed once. The CDR3 nucleotides read TGTGCCAGCAGCTTTGCCCTTGGGAGACTCACTGAAGCTTTCTTT. Its protein is CASSFALGRLTEAFF. This chain uses TRBV5-6 with TRBJ1-1; D unclear. Germline V gene sequence: CDR1 SGHDT, CDR2 YYEEEE. V was pared by 2 bases and J by 4 bases, with 15 bases between. The CDR3 has 15 amino acids. Full variable domain (remainder filled in from reference TRBV5-6 and TRBJ1-1): DAGVTQSPTHLIKTRGQQVTLRCSPKSGHDTVSWYQQALGQGPQFIFQYYEEEERQRGNFPDRFSGHQFPNYSSELNVNALLLGDSALYLCASSFALGRLTEAFFGQGTRLTVV.

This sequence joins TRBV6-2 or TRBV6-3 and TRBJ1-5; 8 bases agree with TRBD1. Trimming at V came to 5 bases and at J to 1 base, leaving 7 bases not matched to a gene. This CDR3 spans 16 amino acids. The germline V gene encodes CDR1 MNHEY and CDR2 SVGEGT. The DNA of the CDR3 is TGTGCCAGCAGTCGACGCAGGGGGCCGAGCAATCAGCCCCAGCATTTT. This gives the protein CASSRRRGPSNQPQHF.

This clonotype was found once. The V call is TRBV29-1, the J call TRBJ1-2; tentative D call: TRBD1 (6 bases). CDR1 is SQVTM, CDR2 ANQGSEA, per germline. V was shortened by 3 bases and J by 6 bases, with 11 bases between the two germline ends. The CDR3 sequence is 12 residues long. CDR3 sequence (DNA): TGCAGCGTTGAGGGGGCCCCGGATGGCTACACCTTC. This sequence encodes CSVEGAPDGYTF.